These 17 T cell receptor beta chains came from one sample sequenced in a study of OX40 agonist ivuxolimab in advanced cancers. Assay used: immunoSEQ multiplex PCR; TCRdb lists only in-frame clones, some missing. This sample yields around 35,000 clones, of which about 81% are seen a single time; 22% belongs to the top ten. The source was CD4+ or CD8+ T cells sorted from blood, collected in a trial of the OX40 agonist ivuxolimab. The origin of the receptors is an adult with an advanced solid tumor such as melanoma, head and neck, liver or kidney cancer.

The V call is TRBV30, the J call TRBJ2-3; 10 positions agree with TRBD1. The CDR3 spans 15 residues. Germline V gene sequence: CDR1 GTSNPN, CDR2 SVGIG (reference sequence). V lost 1 base and J lost 3; bases outside the gene matches: 4. The CDR3: CAWSAGQGRTDTQYF. CDR3 coding DNA: TGTGCCTGGAGTGCGGGACAGGGGAGAACAGATACGCAGTATTTT.

The genes are TRBV9 and TRBJ1-2; D call uncertain. V lost 3 bases and J 4 bases, leaving 7 bases between the germline ends. Germline V gene lookup returns CDR1 SGDLS and CDR2 YYNGEE. The CDR3 spans 12 residues. CDR3 in DNA: TGTGCCAGCAGCGCGCGGGGCTATGGCTACACCTTC. Translated, it gives CASSARGYGYTF.

As concerns this clone: At one end the junction does not follow the germline gene, possibly because of a read error. The chain combines TRBV4-1 with TRBJ2-7; TRBD2 matches at 10 bases. Looked up from germline, CDR1 is MGHRA and CDR2 is YSYEKL. This CDR3 is built from 19 residues. The CDR3 bases are TGCGCCAGCAGGCAAGCTCTAGCGGGAGATACCATTGGACCACGCGAGCAGTACTTC. The encoded protein is CASRQALAGDTIGPREQYF.

The V gene is TRBV6-5, the J gene TRBJ2-1, with D maybe TRBD2 (5 bases). CDR1 MNHEY and CDR2 SVGAGI come from the germline V gene. Trimming cost V 7 bases and J 5 bases, with 6 bases left between them. The CDR3 totals 11 residues. The CDR3 reads CASKRNNEQFF. The CDR3 coding sequence is TGTGCCAGCAAGCGGAACAATGAGCAGTTCTTC.

This chain connects TRBV6-4 to TRBJ2-2; 9 bases agree with TRBD2. From germline, CDR1 is MRHNA and CDR2 SNTAGT. This CDR3 has 15 amino acids. Trimming cost V 6 bases and J 7 bases; bases outside gene matches: 9. The CDR3 DNA reads TGTGCCAGCAGCAAATCAAGCGGGAGGAGCGGGGAGCTGTTTTTT. Amino acids: CASSKSSGRSGELFF.

The V gene is TRBV5-8, the J gene TRBJ1-2; D uncertain. The CDR3 extends over 15 amino acids. V lost 5 bases, J lost 2 bases, and 16 bases lay in between. Per germline, CDR1 SGHTS and CDR2 YDEGEE. The CDR3 DNA reads TGTGCCAGCAGTTTTCCAGATCGCAACAACTATGGCTACACCTTC. This translates into CASSFPDRNNYGYTF.

The V and J genes are TRBV7-6 and TRBJ2-1, with a possible D match to TRBD2 (6 bases). CDR1 SGHVS and CDR2 FNYEAQ come from the germline V gene. V lost 4 bases and J lost 9, with 7 bases in between. This CDR3 is built from 11 residues. CDR3 coding DNA: TGTGCCAGCAGCTCGGGGGTTGAGCAGTTCTTC. This codes for CASSSGVEQFF.

This sequence joins TRBV7-3 and TRBJ2-1, with 12 nucleotides matching TRBD2. CDR1 and CDR2 (germline): SGHTA, FQGTGA. CDR3 size: 18 residues. Trimming cost V 0 bases and J 4 bases; bases outside gene matches: 7. The chain's CDR3 is CASSLTRTSGAIYNEQFF. For the CDR3, the DNA is TGTGCCAGCAGCTTAACCCGGACTAGCGGGGCGATATACAATGAGCAGTTCTTC.

This clone showed up just once. The V call is TRBV27, the J call TRBJ2-7; no reliable D call. The CDR3 is 15 amino acids. Trimming removed 0 bases from V and 3 bases from J, with 12 bases in between. The germline V gene encodes CDR1 MNHEY and CDR2 SMNVEV (reference sequence). CDR3 protein: CASSLSLGLLYEQYF. The CDR3 DNA reads as TGTGCCAGCAGTTTATCTCTGGGCCTACTCTACGAGCAGTACTTC.

This clone is medium-sized in the sample. The chain links TRBV19 to TRBJ2-1, with D uncertain. CDR3 length: 14 residues. CDR1 and CDR2 (germline): LNHDA, SQIVND (reference sequence). V shed 7 bases and J shed 6 bases, with 16 bases lying between them. CDR3 in DNA: TGTGCCAGTACCAGGTCAGGCAGCGCCAATGAGCAGTTCTTC. As protein: CASTRSGSANEQFF.

This chain connects TRBV7-2 to TRBJ1-2; 8 nucleotides line up with TRBD1. Germline assignment: CDR1 SGHTA and CDR2 FQGNSA. The CDR3 spans 14 residues. Germline trimming cut 5 bases from V and 8 bases from J; bases unmatched to any gene: 10. CDR3 sequence reads: CASSLRQGNRGYTF. The CDR3 DNA reads as TGTGCCAGCAGCCTCCGACAGGGGAACAGAGGCTACACCTTC.

This clone was recorded a few times. V and J are TRBV30 and TRBJ2-2; 13 nucleotides agree with TRBD2. The germline V gene encodes CDR1 GTSNPN and CDR2 SVGIG (reference sequence). The CDR3 has 20 amino acids. The trim removed 1 base at V and 5 bases at J, leaving 16 bases unmatched. Written as DNA, the CDR3 is TGTGCCTGGAGTGCCCCCCTCACTAGCGGGAGGGCAAGGGATACCGGGGAGCTGTTTTTT. This encodes CAWSAPLTSGRARDTGELFF.

The chain has TRBV28 and TRBJ1-5, with TRBD1 matching 9 bases. The junction had 8 bases not matched to a gene; V was cut back by 5 bases and J by 9 bases. CDR1 and CDR2 (germline): MDHEN, SYDVKM. This CDR3 region has 14 residues. The CDR3, as DNA: TGTGCCAGCAGTCCGGGGACAGGGAGACGGCCCCAGCATTTT. It encodes CASSPGTGRRPQHF.

This clone was counted a few times. V usage is TRBV7-9 and J usage is TRBJ1-2; D is unresolved. The germline V and J ends were trimmed by 2 bases and 8 bases, with 9 bases remaining between them. Germline-derived CDR1 and CDR2 are SEHNR and FQNEAQ (reference sequence). The CDR3 has 12 amino acids. CDR3 amino acids: CASSLTLAGYTF. The CDR3 bases are TGTGCCAGCAGCTTAACCTTGGCCGGCTACACCTTC.

The rearrangement uses TRBV5-8 and TRBJ1-2, with D perhaps matching TRBD1 (5 bases). The germline CDR1 and CDR2 sequences are SGHTS and YDEGEE. The CDR3 length is 16 residues. The germline V and J ends were trimmed by 1 base and 4 bases, with 17 bases remaining between them. CDR3 in amino acids: CASSLLPSAGFYGYTF. CDR3 sequence (DNA): TGTGCCAGCAGCTTGCTCCCCTCGGCAGGGTTCTATGGCTACACCTTC.

This clone occurred a few times. This chain uses TRBV29-1 with TRBJ1-2; D not certain. CDR3 size: 13 residues. CDR1 is SQVTM and CDR2 is ANQGSEA in the germline V gene. Trimming removed 0 bases from V and 4 bases from J, with 9 bases in between. CDR3 bases: TGCAGCGTTGAAGACCGAGGAGCCTATGGCTACACCTTC. It is translated as CSVEDRGAYGYTF.

This chain links TRBV2 with TRBJ1-2; TRBD1 aligns across 12 bases. The CDR3 has 14 residues. CDR1 SNHLY and CDR2 FYNNEI come from the germline V gene. With V trimmed by 4 bases and J by 6 bases, 3 bases remained unmatched. DNA of the CDR3: TGTGCCAGCAGTGTTCGGGACAGGGGGCATGGCTACACCTTC. Translated, it gives CASSVRDRGHGYTF.